Listed below are T cell receptor beta chains from one sample, sequenced in a study of regulatory T cells in long-lasting Graves disease. Using its own MiXCR run on the multiplex PCR reads, TCRdb lists one record per CDR3 protein. The profile shows approximately 400,000 distinct CDR3 sequences, 15% of them singletons. The same sample was also used in a study of T cells in Graves' hyperthyroidism and ophthalmopathy.

The source material was peripheral blood mononuclear cells (PBMCs), sampled at new diagnosis, from a patient treated with antithyroid drugs. The receptors come from a woman in her 30s with Graves disease. The CDR3 runs from the conserved cysteine through the conserved F or W. Each record gives: D gene, clone size, V gene, J gene, CDR3 DNA, CDR3 protein. A D gene is named only where the DNA matches it firmly. Only part of the rows carry a size: once, few, many, or a class if the clone is expanded.

d_call: TRBD1
clone_size: .
v_call: TRBV28
j_call: TRBJ1-5
cdr3_nt: TGTGCCAGCAGTTTGACAGGGCCTAAGCCCCAGCATTTT
cdr3_aa: CASSLTGPKPQHF

d_call: TRBD2
clone_size: many
v_call: TRBV18
j_call: TRBJ2-1
cdr3_nt: TGTGCCAGCTCACCGTTGGCGGGAGTCGAATACAATGAGCAGTTCTTC
cdr3_aa: CASSPLAGVEYNEQFF

d_call: TRBD1
clone_size: few
v_call: TRBV27
j_call: TRBJ2-3
cdr3_nt: TGTGCCAGCAGTACCAACAGGGGAACCTCCGATACGCAGTATTTT
cdr3_aa: CASSTNRGTSDTQYF

d_call: .
clone_size: .
v_call: TRBV12-3/TRBV12-4
j_call: TRBJ2-7
cdr3_nt: TGTGCCAGCAGTTTATATAGGGACAACTCCTACGAGCAGTACTTC
cdr3_aa: CASSLYRDNSYEQYF

d_call: .
clone_size: many
v_call: TRBV11-2
j_call: TRBJ2-5
cdr3_nt: TGTGCCAGCAGCTTCCAGGGAATGGGAGAGACCCAGTACTTC
cdr3_aa: CASSFQGMGETQYF

d_call: TRBD2
clone_size: many
v_call: TRBV12-5
j_call: TRBJ2-1
cdr3_nt: TGTGCTAGTGGTATTACTCCTAGCGGGAGGGCCGTCGATGAGCAGTTCTTC
cdr3_aa: CASGITPSGRAVDEQFF

d_call: .
clone_size: few
v_call: TRBV28
j_call: TRBJ1-1
cdr3_nt: TGTGCCAGCAGTTTAATGTCCGGAGGACAAAGGGTACGGAACACTGAAGCTTTCTTT
cdr3_aa: CASSLMSGGQRVRNTEAFF

d_call: .
clone_size: many
v_call: TRBV6-1
j_call: TRBJ1-6
cdr3_nt: TGTGCCAGCAGGGGACGGTCCCCAAATTCACCCCTCCACTTT
cdr3_aa: CASRGRSPNSPLHF

d_call: .
clone_size: many
v_call: TRBV3-1
j_call: TRBJ1-4
cdr3_nt: TGTGCCAGCAGCCAAGACGGCCTTTTGCTGTTTTTT
cdr3_aa: CASSQDGLLLFF

d_call: .
clone_size: .
v_call: TRBV27
j_call: TRBJ2-2
cdr3_nt: TGTGCCAGCAGGCCGGGGTCCACCGGGGAGCTGTTTTTT
cdr3_aa: CASRPGSTGELFF

d_call: .
clone_size: .
v_call: TRBV3-1
j_call: TRBJ1-6
cdr3_nt: TGTGCCAGCAGCCAAGGGGCCGAAAATTCACCCCTCCACTTT
cdr3_aa: CASSQGAENSPLHF

d_call: .
clone_size: .
v_call: TRBV7-2
j_call: TRBJ1-2
cdr3_nt: TGTGCCAGCAGCTACCGGGGGGGAGGGGACTATGGCTACACCTTC
cdr3_aa: CASSYRGGGDYGYTF

d_call: TRBD1
clone_size: many
v_call: TRBV28
j_call: TRBJ1-1
cdr3_nt: TGTGCCAGCAGGGGACAGAGGGAGATCACTGAAGCTTTCTTT
cdr3_aa: CASRGQREITEAFF

d_call: .
clone_size: few
v_call: TRBV19
j_call: TRBJ2-3
cdr3_nt: TGTGCCAGTAGTATAGAGAAGACGGGGGCGGTGGATACGCAGTATTTT
cdr3_aa: CASSIEKTGAVDTQYF

d_call: .
clone_size: .
v_call: TRBV14
j_call: TRBJ2-3
cdr3_nt: TGTGCCAGCAGCCGCAGACAGCCCACAGATACGCAGTATTTT
cdr3_aa: CASSRRQPTDTQYF

d_call: TRBD1
clone_size: few
v_call: TRBV10-3
j_call: TRBJ2-3
cdr3_nt: TGTGCCATCAGTGAGGGACAGGGGATAACAGATACGCAGTATTTT
cdr3_aa: CAISEGQGITDTQYF

d_call: .
clone_size: few
v_call: TRBV24-1
j_call: TRBJ2-5
cdr3_nt: TGTGCCACCAGTGATACCACGACAGATGAAGAGACCCAGTACTTC
cdr3_aa: CATSDTTTDEETQYF

d_call: TRBD2
clone_size: many
v_call: TRBV20-1
j_call: TRBJ2-3
cdr3_nt: TGCAGTGCTAGAGATACTAGCGGGGACACAGATACGCAGTATTTT
cdr3_aa: CSARDTSGDTDTQYF

d_call: TRBD2
clone_size: many
v_call: TRBV20-1
j_call: TRBJ2-1
cdr3_nt: TGCAGTGCTAGAGGGACTAGCGGGAGGGGGGGGTCCTACAATGAGCAGTTCTTC
cdr3_aa: CSARGTSGRGGSYNEQFF

d_call: TRBD1
clone_size: .
v_call: TRBV11-2
j_call: TRBJ1-2
cdr3_nt: TGTGCCAGCAGCTCCAGGGAGGCAGGGGGAGGCTACACCTTC
cdr3_aa: CASSSREAGGGYTF

d_call: TRBD1
clone_size: many
v_call: TRBV5-1
j_call: TRBJ2-7
cdr3_nt: TGCGCCAGCCGACAGGGTTTGGGAGCGACCTCCTACGAGCAGTACTTC
cdr3_aa: CASRQGLGATSYEQYF

d_call: .
clone_size: many
v_call: TRBV12-3/TRBV12-4
j_call: TRBJ2-7
cdr3_nt: TGTGCCAGCAGTCGGAGGGAAAGCGAGCAGTACTTC
cdr3_aa: CASSRRESEQYF

d_call: .
clone_size: few
v_call: TRBV20-1
j_call: TRBJ2-6
cdr3_nt: TGCAGTGCTAGAGATTCTGCTAGGACGGTCTCTGGGGCCAACGTCCTGACTTTC
cdr3_aa: CSARDSARTVSGANVLTF

d_call: TRBD1
clone_size: many
v_call: TRBV2
j_call: TRBJ1-5
cdr3_nt: TGCGCCAGCAGCCCCGGGACAGTTAATCAGCCCCAGCATTTT
cdr3_aa: CASSPGTVNQPQHF

d_call: .
clone_size: many
v_call: TRBV5-1
j_call: TRBJ2-1
cdr3_nt: TGCGCCAGCAGCTCCGAGGGTGGGTCCTACAATGAGCAGTTCTTC
cdr3_aa: CASSSEGGSYNEQFF

d_call: .
clone_size: many
v_call: TRBV27
j_call: TRBJ1-5
cdr3_nt: TGTGCCAGCAGTTTATCCCAGTATAGCAATCAGCCCCAGCATTTT
cdr3_aa: CASSLSQYSNQPQHF